This T cell receptor (beta chain) was identified during a study of blood T cell repertoires in COVID-19. Turning to the study itself: Italy, Spain and the United States were the sources of the convalescent and acute COVID-19 samples. Sources were T cells, B-cell-depleted T cells, or PBMCs; the material itself was cDNA or gDNA.

Methods used by the authors: Nucleated cell counts were estimated from reference gene primer amplification. The assay was immunoSEQ multiplex PCR, and TCRdb's table has in-frame clones only and misses some. The V and J calls and the clone size are those of that table, but D and trimming were determined from the DNA. Of about 140,000 clones listed, approximately 84% are singletons. This CDR3 has 13 residues. Germline CDR1 is MGHRA and CDR2 is YSYEKL. Trimming cost V 0 bases and J 10 bases, with 7 bases left between them. Specimen: peripheral blood. The chain carries TRBV4-1 and TRBJ1-6; D uncertain. The TCR originated in a woman in her sixties or seventies with acute or convalescent COVID-19. CDR3 region: CASSQEDGSPLHF. CDR3 DNA: TGCGCCAGCAGCCAAGAAGACGGGTCACCCCTCCACTTT.